These 6 T cell receptor beta chains were sequenced from one sample in a study of cytomegalovirus exposure and HLA in healthy donors. PCR employed 60 Vbeta and 13 Jbeta primers. Clones were read by immunoSEQ multiplex PCR, and TCRdb kept only the in-frame ones, dropping some. This sample has approximately 160,000 clones, with about 76% found just once. Sequencing was performed on PBMCs. These receptors originate from a male donor in good health and CMV-seropositive.

Details on this clone: One junction end disagrees with the germline gene, perhaps due to a read error. This rearrangement joins TRBV7-9 to TRBJ2-7; TRBD1 aligns across 9 bases. Germline CDR1 SEHNR, CDR2 FQNEAQ (reference sequence). CDR3 length: 13 residues. CDR3 amino acids: CSSRTGEAYEQYF. CDR3 DNA: TGTTCCAGCAGGACAGGGGAAGCCTACGAGCAGTACTTC.

V gene TRBV9 combines with J gene TRBJ2-3; 10 nucleotides agree with TRBD2. The CDR3 length is 17 residues. Germline loops: CDR1 SGDLS, CDR2 YYNGEE. The V gene end was trimmed by 1 base and the J gene end by 4 bases; junction bases not matched to a gene: 9. CDR3 sequence: CASSVWGSGGPADTQYF. Here the CDR3 DNA reads TGTGCCAGCAGCGTATGGGGTAGCGGGGGGCCCGCAGATACGCAGTATTTT.

V and J are TRBV6-1 and TRBJ1-6; 7 bases map to TRBD1. This CDR3 comprises 14 residues. The trim removed 1 base at V and 7 bases at J, leaving 1 base unmatched. Looked up from germline, CDR1 is MNHNS and CDR2 is SASEGT. CDR3 nucleotides: TGTGCCAGCAGTGAAGGGACAGGCAATTCACCCCTCCACTTT. It is translated as CASSEGTGNSPLHF.

This clone was seen once. The CDR3 DNA is TGTGCCAGTAGTATCGGTTCTCTTAAGGGGGGGGAGGGTACGCAGTATTTT. It translates to CASSIGSLKGGEGTQYF. The chain combines TRBV19 with TRBJ2-3, with D maybe TRBD2 (7 bases). The V end lost 3 bases, the J end lost 8 bases, and 24 bases lay between the germline ends. Germline V gives CDR1 LNHDA, CDR2 SQIVND (reference sequence). The length of the CDR3 is 17 residues.

The CDR3 reads CASSPGQSTDTQYF. As DNA, the CDR3 is TGTGCCAGCAGCCCCGGACAGAGCACAGATACGCAGTATTTT. V and J are TRBV7-3 and TRBJ2-3, with D perhaps TRBD1 (6 bases). The CDR3 is made up of 14 amino acids. Germline loops: CDR1 SGHTA, CDR2 FQGTGA. V was pared by 5 bases and J by 0 bases, with 9 bases between.

This chain uses TRBV4-1 with TRBJ2-7; D may be TRBD1 (6 bases). The CDR3 is made up of 13 amino acids. The germline V gene has CDR1 MGHRA and CDR2 YSYEKL. V was shortened by 3 bases and J by 6 bases, with 12 bases between the two germline ends. The CDR3 DNA sequence: TGCGCCAGCAGCCAGAAACAGGGTAGCGAGCAGTACTTC. It translates to CASSQKQGSEQYF.